This T cell receptor (beta chain) was retrieved from a study of response to subunit inactivated influenza vaccine. The study, taken as a whole, reports: Authors suggested few new T cells are recruited by each seasonal influenza vaccination.

The germline V gene has CDR1 SNHLY and CDR2 FYNNEI. There are 12 residues in the CDR3. V dropped 7 bases and J dropped 2 bases, with 8 bases sitting between them. TCRdb re-called the RT-PCR reads through MiXCR, storing one row per CDR3 protein. The sample lists approximately 200,000 distinct CDR3 sequences, around 14% occurring once. The sample holds a few counts of this clonotype. No antigen is known for it. The rearrangement uses TRBV2 and TRBJ2-5; D gene ambiguous. The sequence was obtained from a man in his fifties who received an inactivated influenza vaccine. This specimen consisted of CD8+ T cells sorted from PBMCs, obtained about 5 days after vaccination. The CDR3 sequence: CASIRAQETQYF. CDR3 nucleotide sequence: TGTGCCAGCATAAGGGCTCAAGAGACCCAGTACTTC.